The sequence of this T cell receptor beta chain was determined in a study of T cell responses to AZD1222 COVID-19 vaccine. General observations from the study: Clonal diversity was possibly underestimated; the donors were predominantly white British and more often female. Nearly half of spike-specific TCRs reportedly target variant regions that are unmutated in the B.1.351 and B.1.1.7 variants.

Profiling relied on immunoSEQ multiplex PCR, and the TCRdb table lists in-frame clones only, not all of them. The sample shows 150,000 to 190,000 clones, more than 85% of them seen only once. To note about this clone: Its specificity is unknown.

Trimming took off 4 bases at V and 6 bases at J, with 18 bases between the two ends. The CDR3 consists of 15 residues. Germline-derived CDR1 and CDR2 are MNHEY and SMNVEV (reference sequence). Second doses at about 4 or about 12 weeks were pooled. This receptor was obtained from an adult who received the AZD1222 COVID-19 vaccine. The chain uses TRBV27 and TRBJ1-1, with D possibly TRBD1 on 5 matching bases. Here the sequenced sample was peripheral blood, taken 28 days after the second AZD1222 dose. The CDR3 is CASSSTPGYLAEAFF. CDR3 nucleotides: TGTGCCAGCAGTTCGACGCCAGGGTACTTGGCTGAAGCTTTCTTT.